The present entry profiles one TCR beta chain with its context. The antigen this receptor binds is unknown. No clone much larger than this one lies a single base away; base qualities are absent. The data belong to a study of blood T cell repertoires in COVID-19 (dated by TCRdb to 2019 to 2021). Regarding the research as a whole: Collaborator samples came from the United States, Italy and Spain and covered acute and convalescent phases of COVID-19. The prospective study material was composed of cDNA or gDNA derived from T cells, B-cell-depleted T cells, or PBMCs. Subjects who had been exposed to COVID-19, were actively infected with it, or had recovered from it provided the deeply sampled blood TCRbeta repertoires that made up the dataset. The repertoires were released in a freely available public database intended as a resource for research on the immune response to SARS-CoV-2. The samples were drawn from two sources: the first 160 participants of the ongoing ImmuneRACE study, and some 1,300 subjects contributed by 6 global collaborators. Sample metadata almost always included a de-identified subject ID, COVID-19 status, age in years and sex. HLA class I and class II types, where available, came from metadata supplied by the sample provider rather than from assay-based typing. Overall study outcomes, separate from this receptor: How much clinical and demographic metadata was included differed by source and by participant, and the metadata was provided uncurated.

The immunoSEQ Assay, a bias-controlled multiplex PCR, was used to amplify TCRbeta CDR3 regions from genomic DNA. As for the authors' bioinformatics: Nucleated cell counts per sample were estimated from amplification of reference gene primers within the assay. To quantify the absolute abundance of each unique TCRbeta CDR3 rearrangement, sequence reads were collapsed and filtered. For each sample, productive Simpson clonality was calculated as the square root of Simpson's diversity index across productive rearrangements. The source is immuneACCESS, and TCRdb retained only in-frame sequences with V and J called. Part of the clones is not carried over; for the studies checked, unresolved V genes explain less than half of this, and the remainder is unexplained. From that table come the V and J calls and clone size; the DNA was used to work out D and trimming. Within this sample are under 300,000 clones, with over 75% of them counted one time only. The top ten clonotypes cover over 2% of the sample.

V lost 0 bases and J lost 2 bases; the stretch between them is 11 bases long. The CDR3 has 16 amino acids, counting the end cysteine and phenylalanine. This entry keeps only the CDR3 DNA: 48 bases, framed from base 1. According to the germline V gene, CDR1 reads SGHRS and CDR2 reads YFSETQ. In the prospective study, participants were roughly 18 to 95 years old, resided in about two dozen geographic areas of the United States, and were enrolled through a virtual design. In the prospective study, cohorts were assigned on the basis of participant-reported clinical history obtained from a screening survey and a study questionnaire. Recovered participants in ImmuneRACE Cohort 3 were defined as having two consecutive negative NP/OP PCR tests, clearance from a healthcare professional, or resolution of symptoms. Each participant in the prospective study had whole blood, serum and a nasopharyngeal or oropharyngeal swab collected by mobile phlebotomists. Participants in the prospective study had the option to provide additional blood draws and questionnaires over a roughly 2-month period. Before DNA extraction, prospective study blood samples were shipped either frozen or at room temperature.

Sequencing input: PBMCs or T cells enriched from blood (not recorded which). The TCR originated in a woman aged 18 to 35 who had recovered from COVID-19. The rearrangement combines TRBV5-1 with TRBJ2-2, and TRBD1 may be the D gene, going by 5 matching bases. The CDR3 has the sequence CASSLGTGLNTGELFF. The sequenced DNA: TGCGCCAGCAGCTTGGGAACAGGTCTAAACACCGGGGAGCTGTTTTTT.